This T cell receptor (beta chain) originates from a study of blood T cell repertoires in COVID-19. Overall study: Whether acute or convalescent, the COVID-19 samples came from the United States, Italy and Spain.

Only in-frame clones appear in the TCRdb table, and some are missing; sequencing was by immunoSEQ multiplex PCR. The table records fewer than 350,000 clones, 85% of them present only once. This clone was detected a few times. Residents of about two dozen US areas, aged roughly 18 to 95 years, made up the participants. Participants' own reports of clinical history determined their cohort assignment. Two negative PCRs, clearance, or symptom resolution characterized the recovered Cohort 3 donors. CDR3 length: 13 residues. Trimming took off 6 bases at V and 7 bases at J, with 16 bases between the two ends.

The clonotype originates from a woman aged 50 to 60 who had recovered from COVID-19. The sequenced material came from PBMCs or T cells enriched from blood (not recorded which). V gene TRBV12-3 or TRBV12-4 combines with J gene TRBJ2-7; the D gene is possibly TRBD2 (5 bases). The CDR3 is CASRPGPPGEQYF. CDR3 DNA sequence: TGTGCCAGCAGACCGGGCCCACCGGGGGAGCAGTACTTC.